This TCR beta chain was captured in a study of T-cell memory formation after mild COVID-19. Findings and limits, study-wide: The appearance of some responding clones in pre-infection memory suggested that cross-reactive memory joined.

Worth noting for this clonotype: Its specificity is unknown.

V was pared by 3 bases and J by 2 bases, with 9 bases between. The V gene's germline CDR1 is MGHRA and CDR2 YSYEKL. The CDR3 covers 14 residues. MiXCR, run by TCRdb on the 5' RACE reads, gives a single entry per CDR3 protein. The table includes hundreds of thousands of distinct CDR3 sequences, around 21% detected once. The chain uses TRBV4-1 and TRBJ2-3; D gene unclear. The sequence was collected from an adult woman who had mild COVID-19 (a few samples of this study predate the infection). Cell type and time point are not known. Sequences were obtained from PBMCs or a T cell subset sorted from them (not recorded which). CDR3: CASSHRSFTDTQYF. CDR3 in DNA: TGCGCCAGCAGCCATAGGTCTTTCACAGATACGCAGTATTTT.